This TCR beta chain came from a study of blood T cell repertoires in COVID-19. Germline loops: CDR1 LNHDA, CDR2 SQIVND (reference sequence). V lost 5 bases, J lost 5 bases, and 16 bases lay in between. The CDR3 loop spans 14 amino acids. Original data processing: Reference gene primer amplification in the assay estimated nucleated cell counts. Method: immunoSEQ multiplex PCR; TCRdb's copy keeps in-frame clones and lacks some. Clonal size and the V and J genes are those of that table, whereas D and trimming came from the DNA. The profile shows about 40,000 clones, 85% of them singletons. The sample taken for sequencing was peripheral blood. The chain couples TRBV19 to TRBJ2-7; D is uncertain. This TCR was sampled from a human donor in a cohort sampled during active COVID-19. The CDR3 region is CASSPGRRTNEQYF. CDR3 DNA sequence: TGTGCCAGTAGTCCTGGTCGTAGAACGAACGAGCAGTACTTC. The whole variable domain, remainder taken from reference TRBV19 and TRBJ2-7, is DGGITQSPKYLFRKEGQNVTLSCEQNLNHDAMYWYRQDPGQGLRLIYYSQIVNDFQKGDIAEGYSVSREKKESFPLTVTSAQKNPTAFYLCASSPGRRTNEQYFGPGTRLTVT.